These 29 T cell receptor beta chains came from one sample sequenced in a study of technical replicates of blood from a few donors. The assay was immunoSEQ multiplex PCR, and TCRdb's table has in-frame clones only and misses some. This sample has around 97,000 clones, with around 96% found just once. The sequenced sample was T cells isolated from PBMCs. These receptor sequences come from a human donor in good health.

This clone has just a few counts. The chain uses TRBV5-1 and TRBJ2-7, with no clear D. Germline CDR1 is SGHRS and CDR2 is YFSETQ. This CDR3 has 14 residues. V lost 0 bases and J lost 2, with 9 bases in between. The CDR3 nucleotides read TGCGCCAGCAGCTTGGCCCCACAGACCTACGAGCAGTACTTC. This encodes CASSLAPQTYEQYF.

The rearrangement joins TRBV29-1 to TRBJ2-2, with D unresolved. The CDR3 loop spans 12 amino acids. Germline CDR1 reads SQVTM; CDR2 reads ANQGSEA. Trimming removed 4 bases from V and 0 bases from J, with 3 bases in between. CDR3 in DNA: TGCAGCGTTGCGGCGAACACCGGGGAGCTGTTTTTT. This translates into CSVAANTGELFF.

The J gene is TRBJ1-3, the V gene TRBV9; TRBD1 aligns across 7 bases. Unmatched junction bases numbered 3, after V lost 3 bases and J lost 0 bases. The CDR3 has 15 residues. The germline CDR1 and CDR2 sequences are SGDLS and YYNGEE. This CDR3 reads CASSATGVSGNTIYF. The CDR3 DNA reads as TGTGCCAGCAGCGCAACAGGGGTCTCTGGAAACACCATATATTTT. Drawing the rest from reference TRBV9 and TRBJ1-3, the complete variable domain is DSGVTQTPKHLITATGQRVTLRCSPRSGDLSVYWYQQSLDQGLQFLIQYYNGEERAKGNILERFSAQQFPDLHSELNLSSLELGDSALYFCASSATGVSGNTIYFGEGSWLTVV.

The rearrangement uses TRBV7-9 and TRBJ2-7; possible D gene TRBD1, 6 bases. The CDR3 loop spans 12 amino acids. Trimming stripped 5 bases from V and 4 bases from J, with 9 bases between. CDR1 is SEHNR, CDR2 FQNEAQ, per germline (reference sequence). DNA for the CDR3: TGTGCCAGCAGCCGTACAGGGTACGAGCAGTACTTC. Protein: CASSRTGYEQYF.

The gene calls are TRBV7-9 and TRBJ2-1; weak D call: TRBD2 (6 bases). The CDR3 consists of 16 residues. Germline CDR1 and CDR2: SEHNR and FQNEAQ (reference sequence). Trimming took 6 bases from V and 5 from J, leaving 20 bases between them. CDR3 residues: CASSPNPLLAHNEQFF. CDR3 in DNA: TGTGCCAGCAGTCCAAACCCCCTACTAGCACACAATGAGCAGTTCTTC.

The rearrangement uses TRBV19 and TRBJ1-1; TRBD1 might be the D (6 bases). V shed 1 base and J shed 5 bases, with 14 bases lying between them. Per the germline V gene, CDR1 is LNHDA and CDR2 is SQIVND (reference sequence). The CDR3 loop spans 15 amino acids. CDR3 DNA sequence: TGTGCCAGTAGTATAGCGCACAGGGTACAGACTGAAGCTTTCTTT. This codes for CASSIAHRVQTEAFF. The variable domain in full, with the rest retrieved from reference TRBV19 and TRBJ1-1, is DGGITQSPKYLFRKEGQNVTLSCEQNLNHDAMYWYRQDPGQGLRLIYYSQIVNDFQKGDIAEGYSVSREKKESFPLTVTSAQKNPTAFYLCASSIAHRVQTEAFFGQGTRLTVV.

The V gene is TRBV10-3, the J gene TRBJ2-1; perhaps TRBD2 as D (6 bases). Germline assignment: CDR1 ENHRY and CDR2 SYGVKD. The CDR3 consists of 15 residues. V lost 2 bases, J lost 7 bases, and 15 bases lay in between. The CDR3 sequence: CAISEEAGPQNEQFF. The CDR3 coding sequence is TGTGCCATCAGTGAGGAGGCGGGACCACAGAATGAGCAGTTCTTC.

The gene calls are TRBV28 and TRBJ1-5; D is perhaps TRBD1 (5 bases). V lost 2 bases to trimming and J lost 6 bases, with 14 bases between them. The CDR3 length is 15 residues. Germline CDR1 is MDHEN and CDR2 is SYDVKM. Here the CDR3 reads CASSLRGPSGQPQHF. Written as DNA, the CDR3 is TGTGCCAGCAGTTTAAGGGGTCCGAGTGGTCAGCCCCAGCATTTT.

The rearrangement joins TRBV7-8 to TRBJ1-1; perhaps TRBD1 as D (5 bases). The CDR3 is made up of 13 amino acids. The germline CDR1 and CDR2 sequences are SGHVS and FQNEAQ. The germline V and J ends were trimmed by 3 bases and 1 base, with 6 bases remaining between them. CDR3 sequence reads: CASSFGGNTEAFF. CDR3 sequence (DNA): TGTGCCAGCAGCTTCGGGGGGAACACTGAAGCTTTCTTT.

V is TRBV27 and J is TRBJ2-1, with 9 positions matching TRBD2. With 1 base clipped from V and 3 bases from J, the junction kept 4 bases outside the gene matches. Per the germline V gene, CDR1 is MNHEY and CDR2 is SMNVEV (reference sequence). This CDR3 spans 16 amino acids. The CDR3, as DNA: TGTGCCAGCAGTTTATGGGCGACTAGCGGCTACAATGAGCAGTTCTTC. This codes for CASSLWATSGYNEQFF.

The chain uses TRBV28 and TRBJ2-3, with 11 bases that match TRBD2. Looked up from germline, CDR1 is MDHEN and CDR2 is SYDVKM. The CDR3 loop spans 15 amino acids. J was trimmed by 4 bases and V by 7 bases; bases with no gene match: 7. The CDR3 loop is CASIPTSGRADTQYF. The CDR3 DNA is TGTGCCAGCATCCCAACTAGCGGGAGAGCAGATACGCAGTATTTT.

The chain employs TRBV21-1 and TRBJ2-7; the table's D call of TRBD2 was not tested on the DNA. TRBV21-1 is classified as a pseudogene. The CDR3 has 16 residues. Written as DNA, the CDR3 is TGTGCCAGCAGCACCCTGGGGGCTAGCGGGAGTTACGAGCAGTACTTC. Translated: CASSTLGASGSYEQYF.

Only one count was recorded for this clone. The V call is TRBV6-1, the J call TRBJ2-1; 14 nucleotides match TRBD2. Trimming at V came to 6 bases and at J to 6 bases, leaving 4 bases not matched to a gene. Germline V gives CDR1 MNHNS, CDR2 SASEGT. CDR3 length: 15 residues. The chain's CDR3 is CASSGLAGGFNEQFF. CDR3 coding DNA: TGTGCCAGCAGCGGACTAGCGGGAGGTTTCAATGAGCAGTTCTTC.

V usage is TRBV19 and J usage is TRBJ1-2; no firm D call. This CDR3 has 13 residues. Deletions cut 5 bases from V and 7 bases from J, with 14 bases between. Germline CDR1 is LNHDA and CDR2 is SQIVND (reference sequence). The CDR3: CASSEPVGGGYTF. The CDR3 coding sequence is TGTGCCAGTAGTGAACCCGTGGGAGGTGGCTACACCTTC.

V gene TRBV5-1 combines with J gene TRBJ2-1, with 7 bases matching TRBD2. CDR1 and CDR2 (germline): SGHRS, YFSETQ. Losses at the gene ends were 7 bases for V and 4 bases for J; bases not matched to a gene: 11. The CDR3 consists of 15 residues. This CDR3 reads CASSFSGDVYNEQFF. The CDR3 region has the DNA TGCGCCAGCTCCTTCAGCGGGGACGTTTACAATGAGCAGTTCTTC.

This clone showed up just once. The V call is TRBV9, the J call TRBJ2-3; weak D call: TRBD1 (6 bases). Trimming took 3 bases from V and 0 from J, leaving 11 bases between them. The CDR3 totals 15 residues. Per the germline V gene, CDR1 is SGDLS and CDR2 is YYNGEE. DNA for the CDR3: TGTGCCAGCAGCGCAGGACAGTCTAGCACAGATACGCAGTATTTT. As protein: CASSAGQSSTDTQYF. Full variable domain (remainder filled in from reference TRBV9 and TRBJ2-3): DSGVTQTPKHLITATGQRVTLRCSPRSGDLSVYWYQQSLDQGLQFLIQYYNGEERAKGNILERFSAQQFPDLHSELNLSSLELGDSALYFCASSAGQSSTDTQYFGPGTRLTVL.

The chain recombines TRBV12-5 with TRBJ2-7, with TRBD1 identical over 10 bases. The CDR3 covers 14 residues. CDR1 and CDR2 (germline): LGHNT, FRNRAP. V shed 6 bases and J 1 base; nucleotides not matched to a gene: 3. The CDR3 region has the DNA TGTGCTAGTGGCCCGGGACAGGGGTCCTACGAGCAGTACTTC. It is translated as CASGPGQGSYEQYF.

The chain links TRBV7-6 to TRBJ2-1, with D maybe TRBD1 (6 bases). This CDR3 contains 12 residues. Germline V gives CDR1 SGHVS, CDR2 FNYEAQ. Trimming shortened V by 5 bases and J by 7 bases, and 9 bases separated the two germline ends. The CDR3 spells CASSGRGNEQFF. In DNA, the CDR3 is TGTGCCAGCAGCGGAAGGGGGAATGAGCAGTTCTTC.

This chain joins TRBV27 and TRBJ2-7; TRBD2 matches at 9 bases. Germline V gives CDR1 MNHEY, CDR2 SMNVEV (reference sequence). V trimming: 5 bases; J trimming: 2 bases; junction bases outside the gene matches: 7. The CDR3 sequence is 15 residues long. CDR3 sequence: CASSRSGRRTYEQYF. DNA for the CDR3: TGTGCCAGCAGTCGTAGCGGGAGAAGGACCTACGAGCAGTACTTC.

This clone has only one observation. The chain combines TRBV27 with TRBJ2-5, with D unclear. This CDR3 has 12 amino acids. The germline V gene has CDR1 MNHEY and CDR2 SMNVEV (reference sequence). The V end lost 4 bases, the J end lost 4 bases, and 7 bases lay between the germline ends. The CDR3 DNA reads as TGTGCCAGCAGTTCGTCCGGAGAGACCCAGTACTTC. Protein product: CASSSSGETQYF.

The chain employs TRBV27 and TRBJ2-7, with D tentatively TRBD1 (5 bases). Per the germline V gene, CDR1 is MNHEY and CDR2 is SMNVEV (reference sequence). The V gene lost 4 bases and the J gene lost 1 base, with 8 bases spanning the gap. CDR3 length: 13 residues. CDR3 sequence (DNA): TGTGCCAGCAGTTACCACAGGTCCTACGAGCAGTACTTC. It encodes CASSYHRSYEQYF.

The chain links TRBV7-9 to TRBJ1-2; 9 bases are a match to TRBD1. Germline CDR1 is SEHNR and CDR2 is FQNEAQ (reference sequence). The CDR3 runs 14 residues. V lost 5 bases and J lost 6; bases outside the gene matches: 7. The CDR3 is CASSRTGEDNGYTF. CDR3 nucleotide sequence: TGTGCCAGCAGCCGGACAGGGGAAGATAATGGCTACACCTTC.

This chain connects TRBV27 to TRBJ1-2; D might be TRBD1 (5 bases). Germline CDR1 is MNHEY and CDR2 is SMNVEV (reference sequence). There are 15 residues in the CDR3. V was pared by 5 bases and J by 5 bases, with 18 bases between. This CDR3 is CASSPLFREAYGYTF. CDR3 DNA sequence: TGTGCCAGCAGTCCTCTCTTCAGGGAGGCGTATGGCTACACCTTC.

The chain combines TRBV9 with TRBJ2-7; 13 bases fit TRBD2. CDR1 is SGDLS and CDR2 is YYNGEE in the germline V gene. V trimming: 2 bases; J trimming: 6 bases; junction bases outside the gene matches: 2. The CDR3 spans 14 residues. The CDR3: CASSVGTSGTEQYF. The CDR3 DNA follows: TGTGCCAGCAGCGTGGGGACTAGCGGGACCGAGCAGTACTTC.

The rearrangement uses TRBV5-1 and TRBJ2-7; the D gene is possibly TRBD1 (6 bases). CDR3 size: 14 residues. Trimming took off 2 bases at V and 4 bases at J, with 13 bases between the two ends. Germline V lookup: CDR1 SGHRS, CDR2 YFSETQ. CDR3 protein: CASSLTGSGYEQYF. In DNA, the CDR3 is TGCGCCAGCAGCTTAACAGGGTCGGGGTACGAGCAGTACTTC.

The count of this clone is one. Here the CDR3 DNA reads TGTGCCAGTAGTATACCTTCCGGGACAGGGGTTTACACCGGGGAGCTGTTTTTT. Protein sequence: CASSIPSGTGVYTGELFF. The chain combines TRBV19 with TRBJ2-2; 10 bases line up with TRBD1. V lost 2 bases and J lost 3; bases outside the gene matches: 9. The germline gives CDR1 LNHDA, CDR2 SQIVND (reference sequence). The CDR3 runs to 18 residues. Based on the CDR3 plus reference TRBV19 and TRBJ2-2, the full variable domain is DGGITQSPKYLFRKEGQNVTLSCEQNLNHDAMYWYRQDPGQGLRLIYYSQIVNDFQKGDIAEGYSVSREKKESFPLTVTSAQKNPTAFYLCASSIPSGTGVYTGELFFGEGSRLTVL.

V gene TRBV15 combines with J gene TRBJ2-1; 8 bases are a match to TRBD1. CDR1 and CDR2 (germline): LNHNV, YYDKDF (reference sequence). The CDR3 has 15 residues. Trimming took 0 bases from V and 3 from J; bases not matched to a gene: 1. In DNA form, the CDR3 reads TGTGCCACCAGCAGAGAACAGGGGGACTACAATGAGCAGTTCTTC. Translated: CATSREQGDYNEQFF.

The rearrangement links TRBV6-4 to TRBJ1-2, with D perhaps TRBD1 (5 bases). V lost 3 bases and J 2 bases, leaving 7 bases between the germline ends. Germline CDR1 MRHNA, CDR2 SNTAGT. CDR3 length: 13 amino acids. The CDR3, as DNA: TGTGCCAGCAGTGAGCGGGGGAACTATGGCTACACCTTC. It is translated as CASSERGNYGYTF.

The chain recombines TRBV14 with TRBJ2-3, with TRBD1 matching over 10 bases. This CDR3 has 16 amino acids. V lost 8 bases to trimming and J lost 4 bases; unmatched junction nucleotides: 12. Germline lookup yields CDR1 SGHDN and CDR2 FVKESK. This CDR3 reads CASFGGQGMRADTQYF. The CDR3 DNA reads as TGTGCCAGCTTTGGGGGACAGGGGATGCGCGCAGATACGCAGTATTTT.